Listed here are 8 T cell receptor beta chains from one sample, sequenced in a study of CD4 T cells in relation to SARS-CoV-2 and coronaviruses. The unexposed donors gave CD4+ T cells in 2011-2018, prior to COVID-19. Isolation of CD4+ T cells took place after 10 days in culture. Here immunoSEQ multiplex PCR was the method, and the copy in TCRdb shows in-frame clones only, minus some. The sample shows about 29,000 clones, approximately 80% of them seen only once. No cognate antigen is known for these TCRs. Material: CD4+ T cells from PBMCs, cultured in vitro. Source of these receptors: a human donor in good health.

The chain has TRBV18 and TRBJ2-7, with D possibly being TRBD1 (6 bases). The V end was cut by 0 bases, the J end by 2 bases, with 11 bases between. This CDR3 has 15 amino acids. The germline CDR1 and CDR2 sequences are KGHSH and LQKENI. In nucleotides, the CDR3 is TGTGCCAGCTCACCACCGTTACAGGGACCCTACGAGCAGTACTTC. Protein product: CASSPPLQGPYEQYF.

The gene calls are TRBV6-2 or TRBV6-3 and TRBJ1-1; 12 nucleotides agree with TRBD1. The CDR3 is made up of 18 amino acids. CDR1 and CDR2 (germline): MNHEY, SVGEGT. The V segment lost 4 bases and the J segment 5 bases; nucleotides outside the gene matches: 14. The CDR3 protein is CASSSATLGQGAGTEAFF. In DNA, the CDR3 is TGTGCCAGCAGTTCCGCTACCTTGGGACAGGGGGCAGGGACTGAAGCTTTCTTT.

The chain is built from TRBV7-2 and TRBJ1-5, with no clear D. V shed 2 bases and J shed 7 bases, with 9 bases lying between them. Germline V gene data show CDR1 as SGHTA and CDR2 as FQGNSA. CDR3 size: 13 residues. The CDR3 nucleotides read TGTGCCAGCAGCTTATCGAAGGACCAGCCCCAGCATTTT. This codes for CASSLSKDQPQHF.

The CDR3 DNA reads as TGTGCCAGCACGGTCGGGGGGGCTAGCAATCAGCCCCAGCATTTT. Translated: CASTVGGASNQPQHF. The chain links TRBV2 to TRBJ1-5, with D possibly being TRBD1 (6 bases). CDR1 is SNHLY and CDR2 is FYNNEI in the germline V gene. The V and J ends lost 7 bases and 0 bases respectively, with 13 bases between them. The CDR3 extends over 15 amino acids.

The chain carries TRBV4-3 and TRBJ2-1; D remains unclear. V gave up 0 bases and J gave up 0 bases, with 9 bases separating them. This CDR3 spans 16 amino acids. Germline CDR1 is LGHNA and CDR2 is YSLEER. The CDR3 region has the DNA TGCGCCAGCAGCCAAGATGAGGTAGCCTCCTACAATGAGCAGTTCTTC. Encoded protein: CASSQDEVASYNEQFF.

The chain couples TRBV7-9 to TRBJ2-1, with 9 bases that match TRBD2. The CDR3 is 14 residues long. The V and J ends lost 5 bases and 5 bases, in that order; junction bases with no gene match: 4. Germline CDR1 reads SEHNR; CDR2 reads FQNEAQ (reference sequence). This CDR3 reads CASSLTSGHNEQFF. The CDR3 nucleotides are TGTGCCAGCAGCCTGACTAGCGGTCACAATGAGCAGTTCTTC.

This chain links TRBV19 with TRBJ2-1; TRBD2 aligns across 15 bases. Germline CDR1 and CDR2: LNHDA and SQIVND (reference sequence). The V and J ends lost 7 bases and 6 bases, in that order; junction bases with no gene match: 4. The CDR3 is 15 residues long. The CDR3 sequence: CASKGTSGRINEQFF. The CDR3 region has the DNA TGTGCCAGTAAAGGGACTAGCGGGAGGATCAATGAGCAGTTCTTC.

The chain uses TRBV6-1 and TRBJ2-7, with D perhaps TRBD2 (5 bases). CDR3 length: 15 residues. V was shortened by 3 bases and J by 3 bases, with 15 bases between the two germline ends. CDR1 is MNHNS, CDR2 SASEGT, per germline. CDR3 in amino acids: CASSDRRGYIYEQYF. CDR3 sequence (DNA): TGTGCCAGCAGTGATAGACGGGGATATATCTACGAGCAGTACTTC.